A single sample gave rise to the 9 T cell receptor beta chains below, sequenced in a study of T cells in Graves' hyperthyroidism and ophthalmopathy. TCR beta CDR3 region amplification was performed from RNA transcripts. First-round RT-PCR targeting the TCR CDR3 was performed with the HTBI primer set. MiXCR was run by TCRdb on the multiplex PCR reads, yielding one entry per CDR3 protein. The repertoire consists of about 400,000 distinct CDR3 sequences, with more than 15% occurring once and the leading ten covering about a quarter. Sequenced material: blood. These TCRs come from a woman younger than 35 with Graves' hyperthyroidism that later progressed to Graves' ophthalmopathy.

This clonotype showed up many times. The chain joins TRBV20-1 to TRBJ2-7, with TRBD2 matching over 8 bases. The CDR3 runs to 14 residues. The V gene's germline CDR1 is DFQATT and CDR2 SNEGSKA (reference sequence). Losses at the gene ends were 3 bases for V and 3 bases for J; bases not matched to a gene: 7. The CDR3 sequence is CSASGAAGVYEQYF. DNA for the CDR3: TGCAGTGCTAGCGGGGCAGCGGGAGTCTACGAGCAGTACTTC.

This clonotype occurred a few times. The DNA of the CDR3 is TGTGCCAGCCGGAGGTCCGACAGTCCTAACTATGGCTACACCTTC. Its protein product is CASRRSDSPNYGYTF. The gene calls are TRBV2 and TRBJ1-2; D might be TRBD1 (5 bases). Germline CDR1 SNHLY, CDR2 FYNNEI. V lost 8 bases and J lost 0, with 16 bases in between. The CDR3 totals 15 residues.

V is TRBV5-1 and J is TRBJ2-1; 10 bases map to TRBD2. The CDR3 has 16 amino acids. CDR1 and CDR2 (germline): SGHRS, YFSETQ. V lost 1 base and J lost 7; bases outside the gene matches: 8. The DNA for the CDR3 is TGCGCCAGCAGCTTGTTGGGGACTAGCGTATGGAATGAGCAGTTCTTC. Its protein product is CASSLLGTSVWNEQFF.

This clonotype showed up many times. This chain uses TRBV28 with TRBJ1-1; D gene unclear. With 6 bases removed from V and 6 bases from J, the gap between germline ends came to 17 bases. The CDR3 spans 14 residues. Germline CDR1 reads MDHEN; CDR2 reads SYDVKM. The DNA of the CDR3 is TGTGCCAGCAGCCGAGGATCAACGGGGTCTGAAGCTTTCTTT. Protein: CASSRGSTGSEAFF.

This clonotype appeared many times. The V call is TRBV2, the J call TRBJ1-4; tentative D call: TRBD1 (5 bases). V was trimmed by 6 bases and J by 7 bases, leaving 12 bases between them. There are 13 residues in the CDR3. Germline CDR1 reads SNHLY; CDR2 reads FYNNEI. The CDR3 coding sequence is TGTGCCAGCAGGGGACCGATTGTTGAAAAACTGTTTTTT. It codes for CASRGPIVEKLFF.

This rearrangement joins TRBV18 to TRBJ2-1; 7 bases fit TRBD2. Germline V gene sequence: CDR1 KGHSH, CDR2 LQKENI. Trimming at V came to 2 bases and at J to 6 bases, leaving 13 bases not matched to a gene. This CDR3 has 17 residues. The CDR3 nucleotides read TGTGCCAGCTCACCAAAAAGGGGCGTCGAGCGGGGCAATGAGCAGTTCTTC. Translation: CASSPKRGVERGNEQFF.

This clonotype was seen ten or more times. The V and J genes are TRBV28 and TRBJ1-4; TRBD1 aligns across 7 bases. In germline, CDR1 is MDHEN, CDR2 SYDVKM. The CDR3 covers 16 residues. Losses at the gene ends were 5 bases for V and 5 bases for J; bases not matched to a gene: 11. CDR3 DNA sequence: TGTGCCAGCAGTCCCTCCCCCGGGACAGAAAATGAAAAACTGTTTTTT. Translation gives CASSPSPGTENEKLFF. Variable domain in full (rest from reference TRBV28 and TRBJ1-4): DVKVTQSSRYLVKRTGEKVFLECVQDMDHENMFWYRQDPGLGLRLIYFSYDVKMKEKGDIPEGYSVSREKKERFSLILESASTNQTSMYLCASSPSPGTENEKLFFGSGTQLSVL.

This clonotype was seen ten or more times. At one end, the junction sequence differs from germline, possibly due to a read error. The rearrangement joins TRBV2 to TRBJ2-1; D is uncertain. The length of the CDR3 is 8 residues. Germline CDR1 is SNHLY and CDR2 is FYNNEI. In nucleotides, the CDR3 is TGTGCCAGCAATGGGCAGTTCTTC. Protein product: CASNGQFF.

This clonotype was seen many times. This sequence joins TRBV20-1 and TRBJ2-3; perhaps D is TRBD1 or TRBD2 (5 bases each). Germline CDR1 and CDR2: DFQATT and SNEGSKA (reference sequence). The CDR3 is made up of 15 amino acids. V was cut by 0 bases and J by 5 bases, with 15 bases left in between. The CDR3 spells CSARDMQGVGDTQYF. The CDR3 bases are TGCAGTGCTAGAGATATGCAGGGAGTCGGAGATACGCAGTATTTT.